These 21 T cell receptor beta chains originate from one sample sequenced in a study of T-cell reconstitution after alpha-beta-depleted transplantation in children. Preparation of the TCRbeta library involved a method that used unique molecular identifiers. TCRdb processed the PCR reads anew with MiXCR; each CDR3 protein has one entry. The repertoire includes 200,000 to 250,000 distinct CDR3 sequences, roughly 9% of them detected once, and approximately 6.2% sits in the top ten. Material: PBMCs from the stem cell graft donor, obtained from the stem cell graft. All receptors come from a human donor who donated a stem cell graft to a child with acute lymphoblastic leukemia.

The V gene is TRBV7-2, the J gene TRBJ2-7, with TRBD1 matching over 7 bases. Trimming removed 3 bases from V and 4 bases from J; junction bases left unmatched: 3. The CDR3 contains 13 residues. The germline V gene encodes CDR1 SGHTA and CDR2 FQGNSA. Written as DNA, the CDR3 is TGTGCCAGCAGCTTGGACAGGAGGTACGAGCAGTACTTC. Amino acid sequence: CASSLDRRYEQYF.

This clonotype showed up many times. This chain uses TRBV3-1 with TRBJ2-2, with 9 nucleotides matching TRBD1. Germline CDR1 LGHDT, CDR2 YNNKEL (reference sequence). Trimming at V came to 5 bases and at J to 1 base, leaving 2 bases not matched to a gene. The CDR3 runs 15 residues. CDR3 region: CASSSTGGNTGELFF. As DNA, the CDR3 is TGTGCCAGCAGCTCGACAGGGGGGAACACCGGGGAGCTGTTTTTT. Complete variable domain (other parts from reference TRBV3-1 and TRBJ2-2): DTAVSQTPKYLVTQMGNDKSIKCEQNLGHDTMYWYKQDSKKFLKIMFSYNNKELIINETVPNRFSPKSPDKAHLNLHINSLELGDSAVYFCASSSTGGNTGELFFGEGSRLTVL.

This clonotype appeared many times. The chain couples TRBV10-3 to TRBJ2-7; weak D call: TRBD1 (5 bases). The germline V gene has CDR1 ENHRY and CDR2 SYGVKD. V lost 5 bases, J lost 3 bases, and 11 bases lay in between. The CDR3 extends over 13 amino acids. The CDR3 protein is CAISQTQGYEQYF. The CDR3 DNA follows: TGTGCCATCAGTCAGACTCAGGGCTACGAGCAGTACTTC.

This clonotype was recorded a few times. The genes are TRBV7-6 and TRBJ2-6; a weak D match, TRBD1 (6 bases). The V gene's germline CDR1 is SGHVS and CDR2 FNYEAQ. The CDR3 runs 20 residues. Trimming removed 2 bases at V and 4 bases at J, with 24 bases between. The CDR3 is CASSLFGPDRGPLGANVLTF. For the CDR3, the DNA is TGTGCCAGCAGCTTATTCGGTCCGGACAGAGGACCGTTGGGGGCCAACGTCCTGACTTTC.

The chain links TRBV7-9 to TRBJ2-1; D is uncertain. The CDR3 length is 12 residues. Trimming took off 0 bases at V and 8 bases at J, with 5 bases between the two ends. Per germline, CDR1 SEHNR and CDR2 FQNEAQ (reference sequence). The CDR3 DNA sequence: TGTGCCAGCAGCTTAGCGGTTCATGAGCAGTTCTTC. Its protein product is CASSLAVHEQFF.

This clonotype was recorded many times. The chain couples TRBV5-4 to TRBJ2-4; 8 nucleotides align to TRBD1. The ends lost 0 bases at V and 0 bases at J; junction bases unmatched: 11. This CDR3 contains 19 residues. CDR1 SGHNT and CDR2 YYREEE come from the germline V gene (reference sequence). CDR3 loop: CASSLAGGANPLAKNIQYF. Written as DNA, the CDR3 is TGTGCCAGCAGCTTGGCAGGGGGCGCGAACCCTCTAGCCAAAAACATTCAGTACTTC.

In this sample, this clonotype turned up a few times. The rearrangement links TRBV19 to TRBJ1-3; no clear D. The germline V and J ends were trimmed by 3 bases and 0 bases, with 12 bases remaining between them. The CDR3 covers 16 residues. Germline V gene sequence: CDR1 LNHDA, CDR2 SQIVND (reference sequence). The CDR3 loop is CASSIPTANSGNTIYF. DNA of the CDR3: TGTGCCAGTAGTATCCCGACGGCTAACTCTGGAAACACCATATATTTT.

The CDR3 DNA is TGTGCCAGCAGTCCAGCCTGGGATAATGGCTACACCTTC. Its protein is CASSPAWDNGYTF. The chain recombines TRBV27 with TRBJ1-2; D gene ambiguous. The germline V and J ends were trimmed by 5 bases and 6 bases, with 13 bases remaining between them. Germline-derived CDR1 and CDR2 are MNHEY and SMNVEV (reference sequence). The CDR3 totals 13 residues.

This clonotype was seen many times. The chain employs TRBV10-3 and TRBJ2-7, with 8 bases matching TRBD1. Germline V CDR1 and CDR2: ENHRY, SYGVKD. Trimming removed 3 bases from V and 2 bases from J; junction bases left unmatched: 9. The CDR3 spans 16 residues. The DNA for the CDR3 is TGTGCCATCAGTGACCTGGACAGGGACGGTACCTACGAGCAGTACTTC. Its translation is CAISDLDRDGTYEQYF.

The J gene is TRBJ2-2, the V gene TRBV10-3; D may be TRBD2 (5 bases). Trimming removed 8 bases from V and 0 bases from J, with 16 bases in between. The length of the CDR3 is 16 residues. Germline CDR1 is ENHRY and CDR2 is SYGVKD. CDR3 bases: TGTGCCATCGCCTCTTTGGCGGGTTCGAACACCGGGGAGCTGTTTTTT. Translation: CAIASLAGSNTGELFF.

About this clonotype itself: This may arise from a read error, as a much more abundant clone is one base away. V usage is TRBV10-3 and J usage is TRBJ2-7; no firm D call. The CDR3 is 12 amino acids. Germline V gene sequence: CDR1 ENHRY, CDR2 SYGVKD. CDR3 sequence: CAIGGETYEQHF. The CDR3, as DNA: TGTGCCATCGGTGGGGAAACCTACGAGCAGCACTTC.

This clonotype was recorded at least ten times. This sequence joins TRBV7-6 and TRBJ1-3, with D possibly TRBD1 on 5 matching bases. From germline, CDR1 is SGHVS and CDR2 FNYEAQ. The V end was cut by 2 bases, the J end by 0 bases, with 20 bases between. This CDR3 has 19 amino acids. The CDR3 region has the DNA TGTGCCAGCAGCTTAAGCCGGCAGGGCAGGGCCCACTCTGGAAACACCATATATTTT. Encoded protein: CASSLSRQGRAHSGNTIYF.

This clonotype occurred many times. This rearrangement joins TRBV27 to TRBJ1-6, with 7 bases aligning to TRBD1. This CDR3 has 15 amino acids. V lost 6 bases to trimming and J lost 7 bases; unmatched junction nucleotides: 9. Germline lookup yields CDR1 MNHEY and CDR2 SMNVEV (reference sequence). In DNA, the CDR3 is TGTGCCAGCAGGACACGGGACAGCCCAAATTCACCCCTCCACTTT. This translates into CASRTRDSPNSPLHF.

V and J are TRBV7-2 and TRBJ2-1, with D maybe TRBD2 (5 bases). V gave up 2 bases and J gave up 5 bases, with 10 bases separating them. CDR3 length equals 14 residues. Germline CDR1 and CDR2: SGHTA and FQGNSA. This CDR3 reads CASSLRGRHNEQFF. The CDR3 nucleotides are TGTGCCAGCAGCTTAAGAGGGAGACACAATGAGCAGTTCTTC.

J is TRBJ2-2 and V is TRBV4-3; no firm D call. V lost 0 bases, J lost 4 bases, and 12 bases lay in between. The CDR3 loop spans 16 amino acids. Germline CDR1 is LGHNA and CDR2 is YSLEER. This CDR3 reads CASSQEELLGTGELFF. As DNA, the CDR3 is TGCGCCAGCAGCCAAGAGGAACTTTTGGGCACCGGGGAGCTGTTTTTT.

This clonotype has a handful of counts. This chain joins TRBV6-5 and TRBJ1-1; 8 bases fit TRBD1. V trimming: 7 bases; J trimming: 4 bases; junction bases outside the gene matches: 5. The CDR3 has 13 amino acids. CDR1 and CDR2 (germline): MNHEY, SVGAGI. The CDR3 loop is CASTWTGITEAFF. The CDR3 nucleotides are TGTGCCAGCACTTGGACAGGGATCACTGAAGCTTTCTTT.

The sample holds a few counts of this clonotype. V and J are TRBV19 and TRBJ2-2, with D possibly being TRBD2 (6 bases). V was cut by 5 bases and J by 0 bases, with 10 bases left in between. From germline, CDR1 is LNHDA and CDR2 SQIVND (reference sequence). CDR3 length equals 15 residues. The CDR3 spells CASSGGLANTGELFF. CDR3 sequence (DNA): TGTGCCAGTAGTGGGGGACTGGCGAACACCGGGGAGCTGTTTTTT.

For this clonotype: A read error may be the cause here, since a much bigger clone is one base away. The CDR3 region is CASSALGGGSTGELFF. DNA of the CDR3: TGCGCCAGCAGCGCACTGGGCGGAGGGAGCACCGGGGAGCTGTTTTTT. V and J are TRBV5-1 and TRBJ2-2, with a weak D call TRBD2 (6 bases). Germline V gene lookup returns CDR1 SGHRS and CDR2 YFSETQ. This CDR3 has 16 amino acids. V shed 4 bases and J shed 4 bases, with 17 bases lying between them.

This clonotype was observed a handful of times. V usage is TRBV5-1 and J usage is TRBJ2-7; D perhaps matches TRBD1 (5 bases). The ends were cut back, 2 bases at V and 10 bases at J, with 13 bases in the middle. CDR1 is SGHRS, CDR2 YFSETQ, per germline. This CDR3 region has 12 residues. The chain's CDR3 is CASSFQGPPQYF. Here the CDR3 DNA reads TGCGCCAGCAGCTTTCAGGGTCCCCCCCAGTACTTC.

This rearrangement joins TRBV30 to TRBJ2-5; TRBD2 matches at 10 bases. The germline V gene has CDR1 GTSNPN and CDR2 SVGIG (reference sequence). The CDR3 loop spans 15 amino acids. V shed 3 bases, J shed 1 base, and the junction held 5 bases outside the gene matches. Written as DNA, the CDR3 is TGTGCCTGGAGCGCCCTAGCGGGGGTCCAAGAGACCCAGTACTTC. Its protein is CAWSALAGVQETQYF.

CDR3 bases: TGTGCCAGCAGTCGGGACAGAGAGAACACTGAAGCTTTCTTT. This translates into CASSRDRENTEAFF. The J gene is TRBJ1-1, the V gene TRBV27, with TRBD1 identical over 7 bases. CDR3 length: 14 residues. With V trimmed by 5 bases and J by 1 base, 4 bases remained unmatched. Germline V gene lookup returns CDR1 MNHEY and CDR2 SMNVEV (reference sequence).